Below, 24 T cell receptor beta chains from the same sample are listed, as sequenced in a study of blood T cell repertoires in COVID-19. TCRdb keeps only in-frame clones here, not all; method: immunoSEQ multiplex PCR. This table holds around 300,000 clones, roughly 85% found once. The sample consisted of peripheral blood. The receptors originated from a human donor in a cohort sampled during active COVID-19.

V and J are TRBV9 and TRBJ1-4, with TRBD1 matching over 7 bases. The CDR3 runs 14 residues. Trimming removed 4 bases from V and 4 bases from J; junction bases left unmatched: 4. In germline, CDR1 is SGDLS, CDR2 YYNGEE. CDR3 sequence: CASSRQGINEKLFF. As DNA, the CDR3 is TGTGCCAGCAGCCGACAGGGTATTAATGAAAAACTGTTTTTT.

The genes are TRBV5-6 and TRBJ2-7; D call uncertain. This CDR3 has 11 residues. Trimming removed 2 bases at V and 7 bases at J, with 7 bases between. Germline CDR1 SGHDT, CDR2 YYEEEE. CDR3 DNA sequence: TGTGCCAGCAGCTTAGCTGCGGAGCAGTACTTC. Protein product: CASSLAAEQYF.

The CDR3 region has the DNA TGTGCCACCAGCGGTACTTACAGGGGCAGTAATGAAAAACTGTTTTTT. Amino acids: CATSGTYRGSNEKLFF. The V and J genes are TRBV15 and TRBJ1-4; TRBD1 aligns across 7 bases. The CDR3 covers 16 residues. In germline, CDR1 is LNHNV, CDR2 YYDKDF (reference sequence). Trimming removed 5 bases from V and 4 bases from J; junction bases left unmatched: 10.

The J gene is TRBJ1-1, the V gene TRBV6-6, with unresolved D. Per germline, CDR1 MNHNY and CDR2 SVGAGI (reference sequence). V dropped 6 bases and J dropped 2 bases, with 19 bases sitting between them. The length of the CDR3 is 16 residues. In DNA form, the CDR3 reads TGTGCCAGCAGCTCTCCCGGGTCACCCATTAACACTGAAGCTTTCTTT. Translation: CASSSPGSPINTEAFF.

The V and J genes are TRBV21-1 and TRBJ1-2; TRBD1, the table's D call, was not compared with the DNA. TRBV21-1 is a documented pseudogene. The CDR3 runs 15 residues. CDR3 in DNA: TGTGCCAGCAGCAAAGCGCAACAGGGCTCCTATGGCTACACCTTC. As protein: CASSKAQQGSYGYTF.

The chain combines TRBV5-1 with TRBJ2-2, with 7 bases aligning to TRBD1. The V segment lost 3 bases and the J segment 5 bases; nucleotides outside the gene matches: 7. There are 15 residues in the CDR3. The germline V gene encodes CDR1 SGHRS and CDR2 YFSETQ. The CDR3 DNA follows: TGCGCCAGCAGCTGGGACAGCTGGGAGACCGGGGAGCTGTTTTTT. Its protein product is CASSWDSWETGELFF.

The chain recombines TRBV4-1 with TRBJ2-7, with a possible D match to TRBD1 (6 bases). Between the trimmed V and J ends, which lost 2 bases and 5 bases, there was a span of 25 bases. The CDR3 extends over 18 amino acids. The germline V gene has CDR1 MGHRA and CDR2 YSYEKL. The DNA for the CDR3 is TGCGCCAGCAGCCAAATGTCGGTGGCCTCAGGGGCGGTACACGAGCAGTACTTC. It codes for CASSQMSVASGAVHEQYF.

The CDR3, as DNA: TGTGCCAGCTCACGACTAGCGGGAGATGGCTACGAGCAGTACTTC. It encodes CASSRLAGDGYEQYF. The V call is TRBV18, the J call TRBJ2-7; 12 nucleotides align to TRBD2. The germline gives CDR1 KGHSH, CDR2 LQKENI. The CDR3 has 15 amino acids. V was clipped by 4 bases and J by 3 bases; unmatched bases: 4. Variable domain in full (rest from reference TRBV18 and TRBJ2-7): NAGVMQNPRHLVRRRGQEARLRCSPMKGHSHVYWYRQLPEEGLKFMVYLQKENIIDESGMPKERFSAEFPKEGPSILRIQQVVRGDSAAYFCASSRLAGDGYEQYFGPGTRLTVT.

The chain employs TRBV6-5 and TRBJ2-7; a possible D gene is TRBD1 (6 bases). The V gene lost 9 bases and the J gene lost 0 bases, with 15 bases spanning the gap. Germline lookup yields CDR1 MNHEY and CDR2 SVGAGI. The CDR3 consists of 14 residues. Here the CDR3 reads CASGKRQASYEQYF. The CDR3 DNA sequence: TGTGCCAGTGGGAAAAGACAGGCCTCCTACGAGCAGTACTTC.

J is TRBJ1-5 and V is TRBV25-1, with D hard to call. V was cut by 9 bases and J by 1 base, with 13 bases left in between. Germline values: CDR1 MGHDK, CDR2 SYGVNS. CDR3 size: 14 residues. Written as DNA, the CDR3 is TGTGCCAGTTCGCCCGGAGGGAGCAATCAGCCCCAGCATTTT. Amino acids: CASSPGGSNQPQHF.

V is TRBV28 and J is TRBJ1-6, with D perhaps matching TRBD1 (5 bases). Trimming pared 7 bases from V and 8 bases from J, leaving 12 bases between. This CDR3 region has 13 residues. CDR1 is MDHEN, CDR2 SYDVKM, per germline. The CDR3 reads CASNRQFYSPLHF. CDR3 nucleotide sequence: TGTGCCAGCAACCGACAGTTCTATTCACCCCTCCACTTT.

V and J are TRBV18 and TRBJ2-1; 7 positions match TRBD1. This CDR3 is 14 amino acids long. Trimming at V came to 1 base and at J to 9 bases, leaving 6 bases not matched to a gene. Per the germline V gene, CDR1 is KGHSH and CDR2 is LQKENI. The CDR3 protein is CASSPRQGVGEQFF. The CDR3 coding sequence is TGTGCCAGCTCACCACGGCAGGGGGTAGGTGAGCAGTTCTTC.

The chain uses TRBV10-3 and TRBJ1-1; D unresolved. CDR3 length: 17 amino acids. Trimming shortened V by 3 bases and J by 0 bases, and 17 bases separated the two germline ends. The germline V gene encodes CDR1 ENHRY and CDR2 SYGVKD. CDR3 protein: CAISEITSVPMNTEAFF. DNA of the CDR3: TGTGCCATCAGTGAAATAACGAGCGTACCCATGAACACTGAAGCTTTCTTT.

This sequence joins TRBV7-2 and TRBJ1-1, with unresolved D. Per germline, CDR1 SGHTA and CDR2 FQGNSA. V lost 6 bases and J 7 bases, leaving 9 bases between the germline ends. The length of the CDR3 is 11 residues. CDR3 amino acids: CASREGGEAFF. The CDR3 DNA reads TGTGCCAGCAGGGAGGGCGGTGAAGCTTTCTTT.

The chain links TRBV5-4 to TRBJ2-5; 7 bases align to TRBD1. The CDR3 consists of 14 residues. Germline CDR1 reads SGHNT; CDR2 reads YYREEE (reference sequence). Losses at the gene ends were 2 bases for V and 1 base for J; bases not matched to a gene: 2. The CDR3, as DNA: TGTGCCAGCAGCTTCGGACAGGCCCAAGAGACCCAGTACTTC. It yields the protein CASSFGQAQETQYF.

The chain combines TRBV4-1 with TRBJ2-1; 15 nucleotides agree with TRBD2. J was trimmed by 7 bases and V by 0 bases; bases with no gene match: 4. There are 17 residues in the CDR3. The germline gives CDR1 MGHRA, CDR2 YSYEKL. CDR3 nucleotide sequence: TGCGCCAGCAGCCAAGATGCCGGGACTAGCGGGAGGAATGAGCAGTTCTTC. It translates to CASSQDAGTSGRNEQFF.

V and J are TRBV5-5 and TRBJ2-2; D gene uncertain. Germline CDR1 reads SGHKS; CDR2 reads YYEKEE (reference sequence). CDR3 length: 14 amino acids. Trimming stripped 0 bases from V and 4 bases from J, with 7 bases between. The CDR3 here is CASSLVGSTGELFF. The CDR3 DNA is TGTGCCAGCAGCTTGGTGGGCAGCACCGGGGAGCTGTTTTTT.

This clone was seen only once. The CDR3 protein is CASSPTNRVEQYF. The CDR3 DNA follows: TGTGCCAGCAGCCCAACTAACCGGGTAGAGCAGTACTTC. The chain joins TRBV6-6 to TRBJ2-7; D unclear. CDR1 and CDR2 from the germline V gene are MNHNY and SVGAGI (reference sequence). This CDR3 contains 13 residues. The ends were cut back, 6 bases at V and 7 bases at J, with 16 bases in the middle.

The chain has TRBV6-5 and TRBJ1-2; 9 bases match TRBD1. Per the germline V gene, CDR1 is MNHEY and CDR2 is SVGAGI. This CDR3 has 13 residues. The V gene end was trimmed by 5 bases and the J gene end by 8 bases; junction bases not matched to a gene: 6. Written as DNA, the CDR3 is TGTGCCAGCAGTCGGGACAGGGCAGACGGCTACACCTTC. Translation gives CASSRDRADGYTF.

The CDR3 is CASSFRWRGTEAFF. The DNA for the CDR3 is TGTGCCAGCAGCTTTAGGTGGCGAGGTACTGAAGCTTTCTTT. The chain joins TRBV7-8 to TRBJ1-1; no clear D. The CDR3 is made up of 14 amino acids. The V gene's germline CDR1 is SGHVS and CDR2 FQNEAQ. V was trimmed by 3 bases and J by 5 bases, leaving 13 bases between them.

The gene calls are TRBV11-1 and TRBJ2-1; 12 nucleotides match TRBD2. The germline CDR1 and CDR2 sequences are SGHAT and FQDESV (reference sequence). Trimming took 5 bases from V and 3 from J; bases not matched to a gene: 2. The CDR3 is 15 residues long. The DNA of the CDR3 is TGTGCCAGCAGCCAACTAGCGGGGGGCTACAATGAGCAGTTCTTC. Residues: CASSQLAGGYNEQFF.

The CDR3 DNA is TGTGCCAGCAGCTCAGGGGGGAACTCCTACGAGCAGTACTTC. This sequence encodes CASSSGGNSYEQYF. The chain joins TRBV7-2 to TRBJ2-7; tentative D call: TRBD1 (7 bases). CDR1 and CDR2 from the germline V gene are SGHTA and FQGNSA. Trimming took 4 bases from V and 0 from J, leaving 10 bases between them. The CDR3 length is 14 residues.

The gene calls are TRBV4-1 and TRBJ1-2; possibly TRBD1 for D (5 bases). Germline V gene data show CDR1 as MGHRA and CDR2 as YSYEKL. Trimming removed 3 bases at V and 7 bases at J, with 9 bases between. The CDR3 spans 12 residues. CDR3 coding DNA: TGCGCCAGCAGCCACCTGCAGGGTGGCTACACCTTC. It translates to CASSHLQGGYTF.

The V call is TRBV19, the J call TRBJ2-2, with D possibly being TRBD1 (6 bases). Trimming took 6 bases from V and 7 from J, leaving 18 bases between them. CDR1 is LNHDA, CDR2 SQIVND, per germline (reference sequence). The CDR3 is made up of 15 amino acids. The CDR3 DNA sequence: TGTGCCAGTAGCTGGTTGGATACCAGGGGCGGGGAGCTGTTTTTT. This gives the protein CASSWLDTRGGELFF.